This T cell receptor beta chain was sequenced in a study of cytotoxic CD8 clonotypes in ibrutinib-treated CLL. For the study at large: Partial response was seen in 24 patients and complete response in 2; after median 68 months, about 14 stayed remitted, around 12 progressed. Study-wide findings and caveats: Timing of sampling differed between sustained-remission and progressing patients.

Profiling relied on immunoSEQ multiplex PCR, and the TCRdb table lists in-frame clones only, not all of them. The repertoire holds about 140,000 clones, with around 82% as singletons. PBMCs that had been cryopreserved were the source of 2 to 2.5 micrograms of genomic DNA for TCR beta libraries. About this clone: Its antigen is unidentified.

Trimming pared 10 bases from V and 3 bases from J, leaving 18 bases between. This CDR3 region has 14 residues. Germline V lookup: CDR1 ENHRY, CDR2 SYGVKD. This TCR came from a human donor with chronic lymphocytic leukemia. Sequencing used PBMCs, obtained after 36 months of ibrutinib treatment. The J gene is TRBJ1-1, the V gene TRBV10-3, with D tentatively TRBD1 (5 bases). CDR3 nucleotides: TGTGCCACCCAATACCGCAGGGACGACACTGAAGCTTTCTTT. Amino acids: CATQYRRDDTEAFF.